Presented here are 23 T cell receptor beta chains from one specimen sequenced in a study of OX40 agonist ivuxolimab in advanced cancers. To prepare the library, the immunoSEQ multiplex PCR assay was applied. TCRdb limited this immuneACCESS table to in-frame rearrangements with V and J called. A share of clones is missing; checked studies link under half to unresolved V genes, and the rest is unexplained. The sample includes tens of thousands of clones, with 91% observed a single time. Of the sample, 6.5% to 8.5% falls within the top ten clones. The specimen comprised CD4+ or CD8+ T cells sorted from blood, sampled in a trial of the OX40 agonist ivuxolimab. The receptor set was obtained from an adult with an advanced solid tumor such as melanoma, head and neck, liver or kidney cancer.

The chain recombines TRBV5-8 with TRBJ2-1; D uncertain. The CDR3 extends over 16 amino acids. Deletions cut 4 bases from V and 7 bases from J, with 21 bases between. Germline V gene data show CDR1 as SGHTS and CDR2 as YDEGEE. CDR3 nucleotide sequence: TGTGCCAGCAGCCGGACGGCCCTCCGGTTGGGGAATGAGCAGTTCTTC. It translates to CASSRTALRLGNEQFF.

The chain links TRBV6-1 to TRBJ1-5; a weak D match, TRBD1 (6 bases). The V end lost 6 bases, the J end lost 4 bases, and 10 bases lay between the germline ends. The CDR3 consists of 13 residues. Germline assignment: CDR1 MNHNS and CDR2 SASEGT. Here the CDR3 DNA reads TGTGCCAGCAGCGGAGGGGGAAATCAGCCCCAGCATTTT. As protein: CASSGGGNQPQHF.

The chain couples TRBV28 to TRBJ1-5; D ambiguous. CDR1 is MDHEN, CDR2 SYDVKM, per germline. V was clipped by 3 bases and J by 6 bases, with 12 bases between them. The CDR3 length is 14 residues. The CDR3: CASSFWGLAQPQHF. CDR3 nucleotide sequence: TGTGCCAGCAGTTTCTGGGGTTTGGCTCAGCCCCAGCATTTT.

The J gene is TRBJ2-3, the V gene TRBV19, with TRBD2 identical over 7 bases. Trimming at V came to 1 base and at J to 3 bases, leaving 7 bases not matched to a gene. The CDR3 loop spans 16 amino acids. Looked up from germline, CDR1 is LNHDA and CDR2 is SQIVND (reference sequence). The CDR3: CASSIGPAGRTDTQYF. The DNA for the CDR3 is TGTGCCAGTAGTATAGGCCCAGCGGGAAGGACAGATACGCAGTATTTT.

V usage is TRBV11-1 and J usage is TRBJ2-5; D gene unclear. Germline CDR1 SGHAT, CDR2 FQDESV (reference sequence). The V end lost 6 bases, the J end lost 2 bases, and 10 bases lay between the germline ends. The CDR3 sequence is 13 residues long. The CDR3 protein is CASSPRTQETQYF. The DNA for the CDR3 is TGTGCCAGCAGTCCTCGCACGCAAGAGACCCAGTACTTC.

This sequence joins TRBV30 and TRBJ1-3, with D possibly TRBD1 on 5 matching bases. V was shortened by 3 bases and J by 5 bases, with 11 bases between the two germline ends. CDR1 and CDR2 from the germline V gene are GTSNPN and SVGIG (reference sequence). The CDR3 sequence is 13 residues long. Here the CDR3 DNA reads TGTGCCTGGAGCACCACAGGAAGAAACACCATATATTTT. Amino acid sequence: CAWSTTGRNTIYF.

This chain connects TRBV9 to TRBJ1-5; TRBD1 aligns across 8 bases. The CDR3 contains 14 residues. The junction had 3 bases not matched to a gene; V was cut back by 2 bases and J by 5 bases. From germline, CDR1 is SGDLS and CDR2 YYNGEE. The CDR3 DNA is TGTGCCAGCAGCGTTGGACAGGGCGATCAGCCCCAGCATTTT. Translation gives CASSVGQGDQPQHF.

This chain uses TRBV15 with TRBJ2-6; D is possibly TRBD2 (5 bases). In germline, CDR1 is LNHNV, CDR2 YYDKDF (reference sequence). The CDR3 loop spans 16 amino acids. Trimming stripped 0 bases from V and 0 bases from J, with 6 bases between. CDR3 loop: CATSRDSGSGANVLTF. CDR3 bases: TGTGCCACCAGCAGAGACAGCGGCTCTGGGGCCAACGTCCTGACTTTC.

The chain is built from TRBV11-2 and TRBJ2-1; D remains ambiguous. This CDR3 has 11 residues. V shed 1 base and J shed 6 bases, with 1 base lying between them. Germline V gives CDR1 SGHAT, CDR2 FQNNGV. In DNA form, the CDR3 reads TGTGCCAGCAGCTTAGTCAATGAGCAGTTCTTC. Amino acids: CASSLVNEQFF.

This chain joins TRBV5-6 and TRBJ2-7; 7 bases are shared with TRBD1. After removal of 4 bases from V and 4 bases from J, the junction contained 14 bases not matched to a gene. This CDR3 has 16 residues. Germline assignment: CDR1 SGHDT and CDR2 YYEEEE. The CDR3 reads CASSPITGALDYEQYF. CDR3 in DNA: TGTGCCAGCAGCCCAATCACAGGGGCTCTTGATTACGAGCAGTACTTC.

The genes are TRBV5-5 and TRBJ2-1, with D possibly being TRBD2 (7 bases). Germline V gene lookup returns CDR1 SGHKS and CDR2 YYEKEE (reference sequence). This CDR3 is built from 18 residues. V was shortened by 2 bases and J by 8 bases, with 26 bases between the two germline ends. CDR3 DNA sequence: TGTGCCAGCAGCTTCGGATGGGGGGGTTTACCCGCAGGGGATGAGCAGTTCTTC. Residues: CASSFGWGGLPAGDEQFF. The full variable domain, with the rest looked up from reference TRBV5-5 and TRBJ2-1, is DAGVTQSPTHLIKTRGQQVTLRCSPISGHKSVSWYQQVLGQGPQFIFQYYEKEERGRGNFPDRFSARQFPNYSSELNVNALLLGDSALYLCASSFGWGGLPAGDEQFFGPGTRLTVL.

The chain employs TRBV19 and TRBJ1-2, with D possibly being TRBD1 (5 bases). This CDR3 has 14 residues. V gave up 1 base and J gave up 4 bases, with 10 bases separating them. The germline gives CDR1 LNHDA, CDR2 SQIVND (reference sequence). The CDR3 loop is CASSIATQAYGYTF. The CDR3 DNA follows: TGTGCCAGTAGTATAGCGACACAGGCCTATGGCTACACCTTC.

V is TRBV4-1 and J is TRBJ2-1, with 7 bases fitting TRBD2. The CDR3 totals 15 residues. J lost 3 bases, V lost 8 bases, and 10 bases had no gene match. Germline V CDR1 and CDR2: MGHRA, YSYEKL. Written as DNA, the CDR3 is TGCGCCAGCGGACCTTTTGGCGGGGGCTACAATGAGCAGTTCTTC. This gives the protein CASGPFGGGYNEQFF.

This rearrangement joins TRBV19 to TRBJ1-6, with D uncertain. The V and J ends lost 9 bases and 7 bases respectively, with 22 bases between them. Germline CDR1 reads LNHDA; CDR2 reads SQIVND (reference sequence). This CDR3 spans 16 amino acids. DNA for the CDR3: TGTGCCAGCAATGGGAGGGCGCTGGGCGGAAATTCACCCCTCCACTTT. It yields the protein CASNGRALGGNSPLHF.

This clone has just one count. The V and J genes are TRBV30 and TRBJ1-5; D not certain. Germline V gene data show CDR1 as GTSNPN and CDR2 as SVGIG (reference sequence). This CDR3 comprises 15 residues. Trimming removed 4 bases at V and 0 bases at J, with 13 bases between. The CDR3 nucleotides are TGTGCCTGGAATGAAGGCCAGGATAGCAATCAGCCCCAGCATTTT. The encoded protein is CAWNEGQDSNQPQHF.

The rearrangement joins TRBV6-5 to TRBJ2-3, with no clear D. CDR1 MNHEY and CDR2 SVGAGI come from the germline V gene. Between the trimmed V and J ends, which lost 5 bases and 5 bases, there was a span of 8 bases. This CDR3 is built from 12 residues. CDR3 DNA: TGTGCCAGCAGTGACCCGGGAGATACGCAGTATTTT. Translation: CASSDPGDTQYF.

This chain joins TRBV6-5 and TRBJ2-3; tentatively, D is TRBD1 (6 bases). The CDR3 is 12 residues long. V dropped 6 bases and J dropped 8 bases, with 12 bases sitting between them. Germline V CDR1 and CDR2: MNHEY, SVGAGI. CDR3 bases: TGTGCCAGCAGCACAATAGGGGGTACGCAGTATTTT. Translating it yields CASSTIGGTQYF.

V gene TRBV12-5 combines with J gene TRBJ1-5; TRBD1 matches 7 bases. Germline values: CDR1 LGHNT, CDR2 FRNRAP. Trimming at V came to 5 bases and at J to 4 bases, leaving 5 bases not matched to a gene. There are 14 residues in the CDR3. CDR3 coding DNA: TGTGCTAGTGGTATAACAGGGGAGAATCAGCCCCAGCATTTT. Translation: CASGITGENQPQHF. Together with reference TRBV12-5 and TRBJ1-5, the CDR3 gives the full variable domain: DARVTQTPRHKVTEMGQEVTMRCQPILGHNTVFWYRQTMMQGLELLAYFRNRAPLDDSGMPKDRFSAEMPDATLATLKIQPSEPRDSAVYFCASGITGENQPQHFGDGTRLSIL.

The rearrangement links TRBV28 to TRBJ1-5; 9 nucleotides match TRBD1. The V gene's germline CDR1 is MDHEN and CDR2 SYDVKM. The CDR3 totals 15 residues. Germline trimming cut 2 bases from V and 4 bases from J; bases unmatched to any gene: 3. The CDR3 is CASSLEGQGNQPQHF. CDR3 DNA sequence: TGTGCCAGCAGTTTAGAAGGACAGGGGAATCAGCCCCAGCATTTT.

This clone occurred once. The chain links TRBV29-1 to TRBJ1-2, with D maybe TRBD1 (6 bases). V was clipped by 3 bases and J by 3 bases, with 8 bases between them. Germline values: CDR1 SQVTM, CDR2 ANQGSEA. This CDR3 has 12 residues. The CDR3 is CSVEGAHYGYTF. CDR3 coding DNA: TGCAGCGTTGAGGGGGCTCACTATGGCTACACCTTC.

The CDR3 coding sequence is TGTGCCAGCAGTTTGGCACAGGGGGGGTCCGAGCAGTACGTC. This sequence encodes CASSLAQGGSEQYV. The chain combines TRBV6-5 with TRBJ2-7; a possible D gene is TRBD1 (8 bases). Per germline, CDR1 MNHEY and CDR2 SVGAGI. This CDR3 comprises 14 residues. V shed 4 bases and J shed 6 bases, with 16 bases lying between them.

This clone turned up a few times. V gene TRBV28 combines with J gene TRBJ1-1; D is unresolved. CDR3 length: 16 residues. CDR1 is MDHEN and CDR2 is SYDVKM in the germline V gene. Trimming removed 5 bases from V and 4 bases from J, with 20 bases in between. This CDR3 reads CASSTAEGTPGTEAFF. CDR3 DNA: TGTGCCAGCAGTACGGCGGAGGGAACGCCAGGCACTGAAGCTTTCTTT. The complete variable domain, with remaining parts taken from reference TRBV28 and TRBJ1-1, reads DVKVTQSSRYLVKRTGEKVFLECVQDMDHENMFWYRQDPGLGLRLIYFSYDVKMKEKGDIPEGYSVSREKKERFSLILESASTNQTSMYLCASSTAEGTPGTEAFFGQGTRLTVV.

J is TRBJ1-1 and V is TRBV19, with TRBD1 matching over 9 bases. This CDR3 spans 17 amino acids. Losses at the gene ends were 3 bases for V and 6 bases for J; bases not matched to a gene: 14. The germline CDR1 and CDR2 sequences are LNHDA and SQIVND (reference sequence). The chain's CDR3 is CASSIGRGTGLDPEAFF. The CDR3 DNA is TGTGCCAGTAGTATCGGGAGAGGGACAGGGTTAGACCCTGAAGCTTTCTTT.